This TCR beta chain was recovered during a study of cytomegalovirus exposure and HLA in healthy donors. General observations from the study: Reports indicated that the classifier achieved high specificity and sensitivity in diagnosing cytomegalovirus status. Association with HLA alleles at 0.05 false discovery rate was found for 16,951 TCR beta sequences in a later analysis. Most sequenced TCRs were rare (though some public TCRs occurred in many donors).

The CDR3 consists of 14 residues. V gave up 0 bases and J gave up 3 bases, with 9 bases separating them. Germline lookup yields CDR1 SGHDT and CDR2 YYEEEE. A word on this clone: The antigen remains unidentified.

With 60 Vbeta and 13 Jbeta primers, the PCR was carried out. TCRdb's copy holds only in-frame clones and misses some; the assay was immunoSEQ multiplex PCR. Here the sample spans around 190,000 clones, around 77% being singletons. The sequence derives from a man aged 25 to 40 in good health and CMV-seronegative. The chain has TRBV5-6 and TRBJ2-5; D call uncertain. The specimen was PBMCs. The CDR3 DNA is TGTGCCAGCAGCTTGGCCTTCGAGGAAGAGACCCAGTACTTC. It codes for CASSLAFEEETQYF.